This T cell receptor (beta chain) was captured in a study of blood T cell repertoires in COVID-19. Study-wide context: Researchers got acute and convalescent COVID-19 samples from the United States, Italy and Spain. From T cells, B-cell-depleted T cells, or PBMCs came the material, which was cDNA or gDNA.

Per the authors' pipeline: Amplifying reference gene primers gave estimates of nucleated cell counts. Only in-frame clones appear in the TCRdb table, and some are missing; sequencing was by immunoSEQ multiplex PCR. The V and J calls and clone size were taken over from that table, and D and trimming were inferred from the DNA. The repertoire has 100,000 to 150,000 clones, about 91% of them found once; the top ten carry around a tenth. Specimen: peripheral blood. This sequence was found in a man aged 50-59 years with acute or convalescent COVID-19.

The CDR3 spells CASSYSRQGANGYTF. The CDR3 bases are TGTGCCAGCAGTTACTCAAGGCAGGGGGCCAATGGCTACACCTTC. V is TRBV6-5 and J is TRBJ1-2; 8 bases agree with TRBD1. The trim removed 0 bases at V and 6 bases at J, leaving 6 bases unmatched. The germline gives CDR1 MNHEY, CDR2 SVGAGI. The CDR3 has 15 amino acids.